This T cell receptor beta chain originates from a study of CXCR3-negative and CXCR3-positive naive CD8 T cells. In germline, CDR1 is MNHEY, CDR2 SVGAGI. The CDR3 length is 13 residues. A word on this clonotype: What it recognizes is unknown.

UMI-labeled 5' RACE TRB cDNA libraries were prepared from the cells. TCRdb reworked the 5' RACE reads into one entry per CDR3 protein, no DNA. The sample table sets out roughly 80,000 distinct CDR3 sequences. General observations from the study: When CXCR3-positive naive cells were set against CXCR3-negative naive cells, the former had more hydrophobic TRB CDR3s.

V is TRBV6-5 and J is TRBJ2-2; the TCRdb D gene call, TRBD1, has no DNA to confirm it. The sequencing sample was made of naive CXCR3+ CD8+ T cells from blood. Subset described: CD45RO-CCR7+CD27+CD95- naive CD8+ T cells expressing CXCR3 (TNR3+). This clonotype was sampled from a human donor in good health. Some clones in this sample may be carry-over from other donors' samples. The CDR3 loop reads CHSGRRNTGELFF.